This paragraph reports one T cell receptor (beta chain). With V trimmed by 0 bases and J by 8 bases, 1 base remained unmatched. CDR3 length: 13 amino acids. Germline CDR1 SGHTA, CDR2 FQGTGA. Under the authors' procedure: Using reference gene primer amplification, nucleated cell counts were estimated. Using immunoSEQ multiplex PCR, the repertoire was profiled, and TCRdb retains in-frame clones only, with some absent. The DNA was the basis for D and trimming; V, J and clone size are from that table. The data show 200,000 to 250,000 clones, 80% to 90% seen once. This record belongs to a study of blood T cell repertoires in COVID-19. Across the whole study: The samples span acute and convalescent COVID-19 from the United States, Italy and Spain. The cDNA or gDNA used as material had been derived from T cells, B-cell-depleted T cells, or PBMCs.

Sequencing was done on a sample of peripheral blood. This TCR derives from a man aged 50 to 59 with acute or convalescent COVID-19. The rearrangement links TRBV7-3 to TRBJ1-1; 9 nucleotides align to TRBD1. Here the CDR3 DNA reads TGTGCCAGCAGCTTAACGGGACAGGGAGAAGCTTTCTTT. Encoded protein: CASSLTGQGEAFF.